This TCR beta chain was profiled in a study of post-analysis software for immune sequencing data. The study, taken as a whole, reports: Relative to controls, patients with multiple sclerosis showed significantly lower normalized Chao1 diversity. Patients showed TRBV5-6, TRBV5-1 and TRBV20-1 among roughly 5 TRBV segments more frequent than in controls.

This CDR3 region has 15 residues. The V gene's germline CDR1 is MNHEY and CDR2 SVGEGT. V dropped 4 bases and J dropped 3 bases, with 16 bases sitting between them. Remarks on this clonotype: Its antigen is still unknown.

Included in the TCR beta cDNA libraries were unique molecular identifiers. T cells numbering 1 to 10 million yielded 500,000 to 550,000 cDNA molecules. TCRdb independently ran MiXCR on the PCR reads; one entry per CDR3 protein. This sample has around 770,000 distinct CDR3 sequences, with around 46% found just once. The sequence derives from a girl between 5 and 17 years old with multiple sclerosis. The chain couples TRBV6-2 or TRBV6-3 to TRBJ2-7, with a tentative D call TRBD2 (6 bases). Material: blood. The CDR3 DNA is TGTGCCAGCAGTTGCTCCCGGGACTCCGTCTACGAGCAGTACTTC. Its protein is CASSCSRDSVYEQYF.